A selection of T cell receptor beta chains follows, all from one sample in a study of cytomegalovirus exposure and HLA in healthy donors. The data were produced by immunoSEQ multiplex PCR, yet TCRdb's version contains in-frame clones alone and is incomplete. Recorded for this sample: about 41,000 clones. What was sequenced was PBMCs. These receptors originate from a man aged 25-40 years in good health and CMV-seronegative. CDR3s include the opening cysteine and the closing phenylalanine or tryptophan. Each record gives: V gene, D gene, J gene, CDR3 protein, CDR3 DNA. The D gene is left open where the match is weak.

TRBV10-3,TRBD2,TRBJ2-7,CAISETGLAGADEQYF,TGTGCCATCAGTGAGACGGGACTAGCGGGTGCGGACGAGCAGTACTTC
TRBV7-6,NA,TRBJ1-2,CASSHVVSLGYTF,TGTGCCAGCAGTCATGTCGTAAGCCTTGGCTACACCTTC
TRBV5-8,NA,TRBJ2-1,CASSLDSSEQFF,TGCGCCAGCAGCTTGGACAGTTCTGAGCAGTTCTTC
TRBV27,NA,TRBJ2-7,CASSFETGYEQYF,TGTGCCAGCAGTTTCGAGACAGGTTACGAGCAGTACTTC
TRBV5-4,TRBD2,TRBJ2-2,CASSSRLAGNTGELFF,TGTGCCAGCAGCTCCCGACTAGCGGGGAACACCGGGGAGCTGTTTTTT
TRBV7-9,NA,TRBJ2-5,CASSANSLEPQYF,TGTGCCAGCAGCGCAAACAGTCTCGAACCCCAGTACTTC
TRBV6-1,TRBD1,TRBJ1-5,CASSATGVNQPQHF,TGTGCCAGCAGTGCCACAGGGGTCAATCAGCCCCAGCATTTT
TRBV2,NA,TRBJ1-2,CASTTENYGYTF,TGTGCCAGCACAACAGAGAACTATGGCTACACCTTC
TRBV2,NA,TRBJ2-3,CASSDRSGATDTQYF,TGTGCCAGCAGTGATCGTAGCGGCGCCACAGATACGCAGTATTTT
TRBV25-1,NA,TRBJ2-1,CASSVGSGAYNEQFF,TGTGCCAGCAGTGTGGGTAGCGGAGCCTACAATGAGCAGTTCTTC
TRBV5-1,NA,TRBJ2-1,CASSLESRALNEQFF,TGCGCCAGCAGCCTAGAATCTAGAGCCCTCAATGAGCAGTTCTTC
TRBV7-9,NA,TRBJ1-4,CASSQNNEKLFF,TGTGCCAGCTCACAGAATAATGAAAAACTGTTTTTT